This T cell receptor (beta chain) was captured by sequencing in a study of CD8+CD57+ T cells in acquired aplastic anemia. As for the study in general: The study obtained an average of roughly 3 ug of DNA from sorted CD4+ and CD8+ cells.

Sequencing was done on patients that had shown CD8+CD57+ cell expansion by flow cytometry. The diagnosis in all patients was severe acquired aplastic anemia. Patients had undergone no therapy by the time their blood was sampled. Notes on the study in general: Both patients and controls carried the same twenty-nine CD8+ CDR3 sequences.

Many counts were recorded for this clonotype. The target antigen is unknown. The study profiled TCR beta VDJ and CDR3 using genomic DNA as template. A single record per CDR3 protein comes from TCRdb applying MiXCR to the reads. This sample has about 58,000 distinct CDR3 sequences, with around 50% found just once. Trimming pared 8 bases from V and 2 bases from J, leaving 12 bases between. Germline V lookup: CDR1 SNHLY, CDR2 FYNNEI. CDR3 length: 13 amino acids. The rearrangement uses TRBV2 and TRBJ1-1; maybe TRBD1 (5 bases). This clonotype was obtained from a human donor with aplastic anemia. The sequenced sample consisted of sorted CD4+, CD8+, or CD8+CD57+ T cells (not recorded which) from PBMCs. DNA of the CDR3: TGTGCCAGCCAGTGGGGGAGCAACACTGAAGCTTTCTTT. It yields the protein CASQWGSNTEAFF. Full variable domain (outside the CDR3, taken from reference TRBV2 and TRBJ1-1): EPEVTQTPSHQVTQMGQEVILRCVPISNHLYFYWYRQILGQKVEFLVSFYNNEISEKSEIFDDQFSVERPDGSNFTLKIRSTKLEDSAMYFCASQWGSNTEAFFGQGTRLTVV.